The following is a T cell receptor (beta chain) sequence with its context. Its antigen is not yet known. There are no base qualities to consult, and no much larger clone falls within one base. Each collaborating institution followed its own protocols to collect whole blood in K2EDTA tubes. For TCRbeta analysis, collaborators shipped samples as frozen whole blood, isolated PBMCs, or DNA extracted from either of those sample types. Counted from cysteine to phenylalanine, this CDR3 has 15 amino acids. Only CDR3 DNA is held: 45 bases, read in frame from base 1. The immunoSEQ Assay, a bias-controlled multiplex PCR, was used to amplify TCRbeta CDR3 regions from genomic DNA. Under the source paper's analysis protocol: Within the assay, amplification of reference gene primers was used to estimate how many nucleated cells each sample contained. To quantify the absolute abundance of each unique TCRbeta CDR3 rearrangement, sequence reads were collapsed and filtered. For each sample, productive Simpson clonality was calculated as the square root of Simpson's diversity index over productive rearrangements. This is the immuneACCESS table as TCRdb keeps it, with only in-frame sequences that have V and J called. A part of the clones is gone; compared with another copy, unresolved V genes explain less than half, and the rest is unexplained. The DNA gave D and trimming, while V, J and clone size come from that table. This sample comprises under 60,000 clones, about 90% of them detected only once. The ten largest clonotypes hold around 9.1% of the sample.

This sample was taken from a study of blood T cell repertoires in COVID-19 (TCRdb year 2020). Describing the broader study: Samples from collaborators originated in the United States, Italy and Spain and spanned both the acute and convalescent phases of COVID-19. The prospective study material was composed of cDNA or gDNA derived from T cells, B-cell-depleted T cells, or PBMCs. Deeply sampled blood TCRbeta repertoires from subjects exposed to, actively infected with, or recovered from COVID-19 were included in the dataset. The samples were drawn from the first 160 participants of the ongoing ImmuneRACE study and from 1,200 or so subjects provided by 6 global collaborators. Where available, HLA class I and class II types were obtained from metadata supplied by the sample provider rather than from assay-based typing. The repertoires were made available in a free public database intended to serve as a resource for research on the immune response to SARS-CoV-2. Sample metadata almost always included a de-identified subject ID, COVID-19 status, age in years and sex.

General findings and caveats noted by the study authors: Clinical and demographic metadata were provided uncurated, with the amount varying by source and participant.

The chain uses TRBV21-1 and TRBJ2-1; the table gives TRBD1 as D, unverified against the DNA. TRBV21-1 is a listed pseudogene. This TCR was recovered from a human donor with acute or convalescent COVID-19. The donor label of this sample is uncertain. Input material: peripheral blood. The DNA sequence is given as TGTGCCAGCAGCAAGGGCTACCGAACCTACAATGAGCAGTTCTTC. This encodes CASSKGYRTYNEQFF.